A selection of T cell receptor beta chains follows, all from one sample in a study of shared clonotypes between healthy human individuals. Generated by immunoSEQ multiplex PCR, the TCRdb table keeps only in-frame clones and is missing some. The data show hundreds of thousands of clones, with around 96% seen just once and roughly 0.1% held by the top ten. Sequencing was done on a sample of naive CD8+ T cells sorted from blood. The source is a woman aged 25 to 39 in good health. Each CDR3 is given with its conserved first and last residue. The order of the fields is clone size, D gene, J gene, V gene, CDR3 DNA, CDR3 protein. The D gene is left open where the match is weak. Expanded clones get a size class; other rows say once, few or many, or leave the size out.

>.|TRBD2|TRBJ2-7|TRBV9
TGTGCCAGCAGCGCCGGGACTAGCGGGTACGAGCAGTACTTC
CASSAGTSGYEQYF
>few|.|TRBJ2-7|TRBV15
TGTGCCACCAGCAGAGCCAGCGGAATGTTCTCCTACGAGCAGTACTTC
CATSRASGMFSYEQYF
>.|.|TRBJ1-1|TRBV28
TGTGCCAGCAGTCCCCCATACACTGAAGCTTTCTTT
CASSPPYTEAFF
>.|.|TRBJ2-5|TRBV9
TGTGCCAGCAGCGTAGTTGGGACACTGGGGGAGACCCAGTACTTC
CASSVVGTLGETQYF
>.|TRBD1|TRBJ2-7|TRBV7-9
TGTGCCAGCAGCCCCCCCATGGGGACAGGGACCTACGAGCAGTACTTC
CASSPPMGTGTYEQYF
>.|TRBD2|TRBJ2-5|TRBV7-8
TGTGCCAGCAGCTGGTGGGAGGGCCGGGAGACCCAGTACTTC
CASSWWEGRETQYF
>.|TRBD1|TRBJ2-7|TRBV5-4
TGTGCCAGCAGCTGGGGGACAGGGGACGAGCAGTACTTC
CASSWGTGDEQYF
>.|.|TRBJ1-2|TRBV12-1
TGTGCCAGCAGCTTTGCCAGGGAGAGGAACTATGGCTACACCTTC
CASSFARERNYGYTF
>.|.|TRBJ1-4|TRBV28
TGTGCCAGCAGTTCAGGGATGGGGCGAGAAAAACTGTTTTTT
CASSSGMGREKLFF
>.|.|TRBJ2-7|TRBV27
TGTGCCAGCAGTACGACAGGTCCTTACTACGAGCAGTACTTC
CASSTTGPYYEQYF
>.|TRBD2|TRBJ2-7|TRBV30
TGTGCCTGGGGAGGACTAGCGTCCACCTACGAGCAGTACTTC
CAWGGLASTYEQYF
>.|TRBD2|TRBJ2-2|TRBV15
TGTGCCACCAGCAGAGATCCACCAGCGGGAGACTTGGGCGGGGAGCTGTTTTTT
CATSRDPPAGDLGGELFF
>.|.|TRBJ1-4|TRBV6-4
TGTGCCAGCAGTGACTCTGGTCTTGATTCAGGGACCAAGTCAACTAATGAAAAACTGTTTTTT
CASSDSGLDSGTKSTNEKLFF
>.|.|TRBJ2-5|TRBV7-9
TGTGCCTCCCTAACATCCGAAGAGACCCAGTACTTC
CASLTSEETQYF
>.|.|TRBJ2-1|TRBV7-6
TGTGCCAGCAGCGCAGGGCCCGAACACAATGAGCAGTTCTTC
CASSAGPEHNEQFF
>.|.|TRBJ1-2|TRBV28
TGTGCCAGCATCCCCGGGCAGGGGAACTATGGCTACACCTTC
CASIPGQGNYGYTF
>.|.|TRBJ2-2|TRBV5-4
TGTGCCAGCAGCTTTGAGTCTTGGGGCACCGGGGAGCTGTTTTTT
CASSFESWGTGELFF
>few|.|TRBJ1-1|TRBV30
TGTGCCTGGAGTGTATGGGGTGACACTGAAGCTTTCTTT
CAWSVWGDTEAFF
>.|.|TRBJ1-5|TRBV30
TGTGCCTGGAGTAGGGGGGCGTACAATCAGCCCCAGCATTTT
CAWSRGAYNQPQHF
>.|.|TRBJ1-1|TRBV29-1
TGCAGCGTTGAAGATCCGGGGGCCGGTACTGAAGCTTTCTTT
CSVEDPGAGTEAFF
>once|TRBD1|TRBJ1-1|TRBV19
TGTGCCAGTAGTAGGGACAGGGGACGAGCTTTCTTT
CASSRDRGRAFF
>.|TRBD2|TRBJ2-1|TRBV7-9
TGTGCCAGCAAGCACAATAGCGGGAGACTCAATGAGCAGTTCTTC
CASKHNSGRLNEQFF
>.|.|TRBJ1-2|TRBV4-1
TGCGCCAGCAGCCAAGGGGGTGAGGGGAACTATGGCTACACCTTC
CASSQGGEGNYGYTF
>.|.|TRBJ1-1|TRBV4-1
TGCGCCAGCAGCCAAGATGGGGCTGGAGGGGCTTTCTTT
CASSQDGAGGAFF
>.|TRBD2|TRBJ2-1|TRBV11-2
TGTGCCAGCAGCTTATTACTAGCGGGAGCCGATGAGCAGTTCTTC
CASSLLLAGADEQFF
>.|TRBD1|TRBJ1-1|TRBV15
TGTGCCACCAGCCATGAACAGGGGTGGGACACTGAAGCTTTCTTT
CATSHEQGWDTEAFF
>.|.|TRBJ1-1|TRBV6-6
TGTGCCAGCAGGCCAGACAGCTCATTCTGGGCTTTCTTT
CASRPDSSFWAFF
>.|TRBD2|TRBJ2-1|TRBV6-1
TGTGCCAGCGTTGACGGGACTAGCGGCTACAATGAGCAGTTCTTC
CASVDGTSGYNEQFF
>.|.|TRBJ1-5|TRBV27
TGTGCCAGCAGTCGACGACAGAGCAATCAGCCCCAGCATTTT
CASSRRQSNQPQHF
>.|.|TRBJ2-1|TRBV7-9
TGTGCCAGCAGCTTAGTATCCGGGAGCCGATACAATGAGCAGTTCTTC
CASSLVSGSRYNEQFF
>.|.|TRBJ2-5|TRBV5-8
TGTGCCAGCACCGAAACCCCGGGGGGCGTAGAGACCCAGTACTTC
CASTETPGGVETQYF
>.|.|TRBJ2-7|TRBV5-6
TGTGCCAGCAGCTTGGGGGGACATGGAGAATTGGAGCAGTACTTC
CASSLGGHGELEQYF
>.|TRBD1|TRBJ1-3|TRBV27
TGTGCCAGCAGTTGGGGACAGGGGGCAAACACCATATATTTT
CASSWGQGANTIYF
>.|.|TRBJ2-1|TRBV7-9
TGTGCCAGCAGCTCCTCGAGGAGCGGACACTACAATGAGCAGTTCTTC
CASSSSRSGHYNEQFF
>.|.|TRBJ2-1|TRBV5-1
TGCGCCAGCAGCTTGGAGGGCGGTGGGTGGGATGAGCAGTTCTTC
CASSLEGGGWDEQFF
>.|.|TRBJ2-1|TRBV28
TGTGCCAGCAGTATCAAGCGGGTAAGCTCCTACAATGAGCAGTTCTTC
CASSIKRVSSYNEQFF
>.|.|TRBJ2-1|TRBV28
TGTGCCAGCAGTACCCGGGGCCGGTCGGGCCCTTCCTACAATGAGCAGTTCTTC
CASSTRGRSGPSYNEQFF
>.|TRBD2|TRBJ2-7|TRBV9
TGTGCCAGCAGCGTGGGGAGCGGGAGGGTCTACGAGCAGTACTTC
CASSVGSGRVYEQYF
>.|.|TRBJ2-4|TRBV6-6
TGTGCCAGCAGTTACTCGAAACCGGTGGCCAAAAACATTCAGTACTTC
CASSYSKPVAKNIQYF
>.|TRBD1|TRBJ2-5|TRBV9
TGTGCCAGCAGCGAACAGGGGGCGGGGGTCAAAGAGACCCAGTACTTC
CASSEQGAGVKETQYF
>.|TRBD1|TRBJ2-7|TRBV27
TGTGCCAGCAGTCCGTGGACAGGGGGATCCTACGAGCAGTACTTC
CASSPWTGGSYEQYF
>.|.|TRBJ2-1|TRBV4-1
TGCGCCAGCAGCCAAGATGTAAGGGGAGTTTCCTACAATGAGCAGTTCTTC
CASSQDVRGVSYNEQFF